Shown below are 15 T cell receptor beta chains from a single sample sequenced in a study of T cells in Graves' hyperthyroidism and ophthalmopathy. RNA transcripts served as the template for amplifying TCR beta CDR3 regions. First-round RT-PCR with HTBI primers amplified the TCR CDR3 region. Each CDR3 protein gets one entry after TCRdb re-called the multiplex PCR reads with MiXCR. The sample lists a few hundred thousand distinct CDR3 sequences, under 20% occurring once. The sample was blood. These receptors originate from a man between 18 and 29 years old with Graves' ophthalmopathy.

This clonotype was observed at least ten times. The V and J genes are TRBV12-3 or TRBV12-4 and TRBJ1-5, with D possibly TRBD1 on 5 matching bases. The CDR3 spans 14 residues. V lost 5 bases and J lost 6, with 14 bases in between. The CDR3 DNA is TGTGCCAGCAGTCCCCGGGACTACGGTCAGCCCCAGCATTTT. This gives the protein CASSPRDYGQPQHF.

The V call is TRBV7-6, the J call TRBJ1-2, with D unclear. Germline assignment: CDR1 SGHVS and CDR2 FNYEAQ. With 4 bases removed from V and 8 bases from J, the gap between germline ends came to 26 bases. The CDR3 spans 17 residues. The CDR3 region is CASSYLPTGEGRPGYTF. DNA of the CDR3: TGTGCCAGCAGCTACCTCCCGACCGGAGAAGGGCGCCCGGGCTACACCTTC.

This clonotype was observed a handful of times. A much larger clone is a single base away; this may be a read error. The chain employs TRBV11-2 and TRBJ2-3; 7 bases are shared with TRBD2. V gave up 11 bases and J gave up 3 bases; unmatched junction bases: 11. Germline values: CDR1 SGHAT, CDR2 FQNNGV. The CDR3 runs to 14 residues. The DNA of the CDR3 is TGTGCCGGCTGGGAGCGGGGCCGGACAGATACGCAGTATTTT. Translation: CAGWERGRTDTQYF. The full variable domain, with the rest looked up from reference TRBV11-2 and TRBJ2-3, is EAGVAQSPRYKIIEKRQSVAFWCNPISGHATLYWYQQILGQGPKLLIQFQNNGVVDDSQLPKDRFSAERLKGVDSTLKIQPAKLEDSAVYLCAGWERGRTDTQYFGPGTRLTVL.

This clonotype was found many times. The chain's CDR3 is CASSPAGDQPQHF. CDR3 nucleotide sequence: TGTGCCAGCTCACCAGCAGGGGATCAGCCCCAGCATTTT. The rearrangement links TRBV18 to TRBJ1-5, with D possibly being TRBD1 (6 bases). CDR3 size: 13 residues. V shed 2 bases and J shed 5 bases, with 7 bases lying between them. Germline V lookup: CDR1 KGHSH, CDR2 LQKENI.

This clonotype came up many times. CDR3 loop: CATSRVDQPQHF. CDR3 coding DNA: TGTGCCACCAGCAGGGTGGATCAGCCCCAGCATTTT. The chain joins TRBV15 to TRBJ1-5; no firm D call. CDR3 length equals 12 residues. The ends were cut back, 3 bases at V and 5 bases at J, with 5 bases in the middle. CDR1 LNHNV and CDR2 YYDKDF come from the germline V gene (reference sequence).

This clonotype occurred many times. The V gene is TRBV28, the J gene TRBJ2-1; possible D gene TRBD1, 6 bases. This CDR3 has 12 amino acids. Germline loops: CDR1 MDHEN, CDR2 SYDVKM. The V gene lost 3 bases and the J gene lost 12 bases, with 12 bases spanning the gap. The CDR3 loop reads CASSFLGRGQFF. Here the CDR3 DNA reads TGTGCCAGCAGTTTTCTGGGCAGGGGGCAGTTCTTC.

The V and J genes are TRBV5-8 and TRBJ2-2; no clear D gene. The CDR3 has 15 amino acids. CDR1 SGHTS and CDR2 YDEGEE come from the germline V gene. The V end lost 0 bases, the J end lost 0 bases, and 6 bases lay between the germline ends. The CDR3 loop is CASSLDSTNTGELFF. CDR3 DNA: TGTGCCAGCAGCTTGGACAGCACGAACACCGGGGAGCTGTTTTTT. The variable domain in full, with the rest retrieved from reference TRBV5-8 and TRBJ2-2, is EAGVTQSPTHLIKTRGQQATLRCSPISGHTSVYWYQQALGLGLQFLLWYDEGEERNRGNFPPRFSGRQFPNYSSELNVNALELEDSALYLCASSLDSTNTGELFFGEGSRLTVL.

A word on this clonotype: A read error may explain this, as a much larger clone is one base away. The V and J genes are TRBV3-1 and TRBJ2-1; the match to TRBD1 covers 8 bases. Losses at the gene ends were 4 bases for V and 7 bases for J; bases not matched to a gene: 0. CDR3 size: 12 residues. The germline gives CDR1 LGHDT, CDR2 YNNKEL (reference sequence). The CDR3 DNA reads TGTGCCAGCAGCCGGGACAGGAATGAGCAGTTCTTC. Translating it yields CASSRDRNEQFF.

The chain couples TRBV4-1 to TRBJ1-5, with D possibly TRBD1 on 5 matching bases. V was clipped by 3 bases and J by 0 bases, with 15 bases between them. This CDR3 has 17 residues. Germline V lookup: CDR1 MGHRA, CDR2 YSYEKL. CDR3 nucleotide sequence: TGCGCCAGCAGCCAGGGGGAGGCAGCTTATAGCAATCAGCCCCAGCATTTT. Translated: CASSQGEAAYSNQPQHF.

This clonotype was detected only a few times. The V and J genes are TRBV10-3 and TRBJ1-5, with D unclear. V was clipped by 11 bases and J by 1 base, with 12 bases between them. CDR1 and CDR2 (germline): ENHRY, SYGVKD. The CDR3 spans 13 residues. The CDR3 sequence: CAANGNSNQPQHF. The CDR3 DNA is TGTGCCGCAAACGGGAACAGCAATCAGCCCCAGCATTTT.

This clonotype was found a few times. The chain links TRBV20-1 to TRBJ2-5, with D unclear. The CDR3 loop spans 13 amino acids. Germline values: CDR1 DFQATT, CDR2 SNEGSKA (reference sequence). Trimming cost V 3 bases and J 9 bases, with 17 bases left between them. The CDR3 loop reads CSASLHGLWAQYF. Written as DNA, the CDR3 is TGCAGTGCTAGTCTTCATGGCCTTTGGGCCCAGTACTTC.

This clonotype has a count of ten or more. This sequence joins TRBV6-1 and TRBJ1-5, with 9 bases aligning to TRBD1. Germline CDR1 reads MNHNS; CDR2 reads SASEGT. The CDR3 loop spans 14 amino acids. After removal of 7 bases from V and 7 bases from J, the junction contained 8 bases not matched to a gene. The CDR3, as DNA: TGTGCCAGCACCTTCGGGACAGGGTCCCAGCCCCAGCATTTT. Protein product: CASTFGTGSQPQHF.

This clonotype showed up many times. The V gene is TRBV5-6, the J gene TRBJ1-5; D unresolved. Looked up from germline, CDR1 is SGHDT and CDR2 is YYEEEE. Trimming removed 0 bases from V and 3 bases from J, with 10 bases in between. This CDR3 comprises 15 residues. CDR3 bases: TGTGCCAGCAGCTTGGGTCCACAGATCAATCAGCCCCAGCATTTT. Amino acids: CASSLGPQINQPQHF.

V usage is TRBV9 and J usage is TRBJ2-7, with 10 bases aligning to TRBD2. V was pared by 4 bases and J by 6 bases, with 10 bases of the junction left unmatched. Germline loops: CDR1 SGDLS, CDR2 YYNGEE. CDR3 length: 15 residues. As DNA, the CDR3 is TGTGCCAGCAGCCCCACTAGCGGGGAATTCTCCGAGCAGTACTTC. This gives the protein CASSPTSGEFSEQYF. The whole variable domain, filled in from reference TRBV9 and TRBJ2-7, reads DSGVTQTPKHLITATGQRVTLRCSPRSGDLSVYWYQQSLDQGLQFLIQYYNGEERAKGNILERFSAQQFPDLHSELNLSSLELGDSALYFCASSPTSGEFSEQYFGPGTRLTVT.

This clonotype was recorded at least ten times. CDR3 sequence (DNA): TGTGCCGGCCGGGACAGCCTGCGTCAGCCCCAGCATTTT. This codes for CAGRDSLRQPQHF. The V and J genes are TRBV2 and TRBJ1-5, with 7 bases identical to TRBD1. CDR1 SNHLY and CDR2 FYNNEI come from the germline V gene. The CDR3 runs 13 residues. Germline trimming cut 11 bases from V and 6 bases from J; bases unmatched to any gene: 10.